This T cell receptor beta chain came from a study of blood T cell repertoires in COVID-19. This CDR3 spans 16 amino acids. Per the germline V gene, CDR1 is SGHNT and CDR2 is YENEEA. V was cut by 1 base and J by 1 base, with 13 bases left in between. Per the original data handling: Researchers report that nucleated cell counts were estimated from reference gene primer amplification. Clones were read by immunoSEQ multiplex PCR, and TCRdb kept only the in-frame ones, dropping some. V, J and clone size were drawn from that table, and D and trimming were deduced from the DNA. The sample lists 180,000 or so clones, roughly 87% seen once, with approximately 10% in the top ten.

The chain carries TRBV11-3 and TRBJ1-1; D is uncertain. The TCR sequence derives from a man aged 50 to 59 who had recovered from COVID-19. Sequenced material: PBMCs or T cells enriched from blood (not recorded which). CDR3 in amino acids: CASSLGLRGSNTEAFF. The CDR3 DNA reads TGTGCCAGCAGCTTAGGTCTTAGAGGCTCGAACACTGAAGCTTTCTTT. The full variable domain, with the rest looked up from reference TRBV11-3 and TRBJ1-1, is EAGVVQSPRYKIIEKKQPVAFWCNPISGHNTLYWYLQNLGQGPELLIRYENEEAVDDSQLPKDRFSAERLKGVDSTLKIQPAELGDSAVYLCASSLGLRGSNTEAFFGQGTRLTVV.